The text below deals with one TCR beta chain. The antigen remains unidentified. The source of the sample is a study of response to subunit inactivated influenza vaccine. Overall study results and limits: Researchers suggested that each seasonal influenza vaccination recruits few new T cells.

TCRdb analysed the RT-PCR reads with MiXCR anew, one entry per CDR3 protein. The table shows fewer than 750,000 distinct CDR3 sequences, with around 15% occurring only once. Sequences were derived from PBMCs from blood, sampled 11 to 12 days after vaccination. This TCR derives from a middle-aged man who received an inactivated influenza vaccine.

In DNA, the CDR3 is TGTGCCAGCAGCCCCATCCCGACAGGGAGCTACGAGCAGTACTTC. This encodes CASSPIPTGSYEQYF. The chain is built from TRBV6-1 and TRBJ2-7; 7 nucleotides line up with TRBD1. There are 15 residues in the CDR3. The V and J ends lost 6 bases and 3 bases, in that order; junction bases with no gene match: 11. Looked up from germline, CDR1 is MNHNS and CDR2 is SASEGT.